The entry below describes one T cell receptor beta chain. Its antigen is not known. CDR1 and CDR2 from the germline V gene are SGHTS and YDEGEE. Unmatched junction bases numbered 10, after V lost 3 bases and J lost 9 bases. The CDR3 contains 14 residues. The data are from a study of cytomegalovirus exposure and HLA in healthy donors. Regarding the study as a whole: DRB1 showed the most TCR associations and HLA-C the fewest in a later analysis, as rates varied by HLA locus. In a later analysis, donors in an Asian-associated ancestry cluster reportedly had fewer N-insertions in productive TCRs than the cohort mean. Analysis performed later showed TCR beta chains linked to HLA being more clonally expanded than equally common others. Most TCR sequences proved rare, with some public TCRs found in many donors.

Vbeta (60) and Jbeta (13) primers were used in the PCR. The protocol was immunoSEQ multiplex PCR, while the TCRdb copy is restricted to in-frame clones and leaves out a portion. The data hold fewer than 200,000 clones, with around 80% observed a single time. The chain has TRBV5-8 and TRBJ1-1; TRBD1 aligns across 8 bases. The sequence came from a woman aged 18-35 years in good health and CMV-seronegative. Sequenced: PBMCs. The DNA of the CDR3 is TGTGCCAGCAGCTCAGGGGGCGCGGTGTTGAAAGCTTTCTTT. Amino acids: CASSSGGAVLKAFF.